Detailed here is one T cell receptor (beta chain). Its antigen is as yet unknown. The CDR3 totals 16 residues. Trimming took 2 bases from V and 0 from J, leaving 13 bases between them. Germline loops: CDR1 LGHNT, CDR2 FRNRAP. This sample is drawn from a study of cytomegalovirus exposure and HLA in healthy donors. Overall study findings and caveats: TCR association rates varied by HLA locus in a later analysis, with DRB1 highest and HLA-C lowest. Reported results showed that the classifier diagnosed cytomegalovirus status with high specificity and sensitivity. Most sequenced TCRs were rare (though some public TCRs occurred in many donors). The study listed 150 to 200 cytomegalovirus-associated TCR beta chains.

Researchers ran the PCR with 60 Vbeta and 13 Jbeta primers. Produced via immunoSEQ multiplex PCR; TCRdb's table is partial and in-frame only. The repertoire holds about 96,000 clones, with under 85% as singletons. The chain joins TRBV12-5 to TRBJ1-1; D possibly corresponds to TRBD1 (6 bases). The TCR was taken from a woman in her 70s in good health and CMV-seropositive. Material for sequencing was PBMCs. CDR3 amino acids: CASGLTFRGVNTEAFF. Here the CDR3 DNA reads TGTGCTAGTGGTTTGACATTCAGGGGCGTGAACACTGAAGCTTTCTTT.